This T cell receptor (beta chain) was identified during a study of vaccination effects on CD4 cells after COVID-19. Overall study: After expansion with viral peptide pools in the ViraFEST assay, antigen-specific CD4+ T cells were sequenced. Vaccine administered to participants consisted of two doses of either BNT162b2 or mRNA-1273.

The V segment lost 4 bases and the J segment 4 bases; nucleotides outside the gene matches: 5. CDR3 length: 15 amino acids. The germline V gene encodes CDR1 SNHLY and CDR2 FYNNEI. Cells that had been cultured for approximately eleven days were the source of isolated CD4+ T cells. It was on days 3 and 7 that half the medium was replaced with IL-2 medium. General study points: Pronounced clonal contraction occurred in clones induced by infection and by vaccine late after vaccination.

TCRdb's copy holds only in-frame clones and misses some; the assay was immunoSEQ multiplex PCR. The repertoire holds more than 30,000 clones, with around 70% as singletons. In the case of this clone: The antigen is undetermined.

The chain combines TRBV2 with TRBJ2-5, with 11 bases matching TRBD2. This specimen consisted of CD4+ T cells from PBMCs cultured without peptide, obtained before COVID-19 vaccination. This receptor was identified in a human donor who received a COVID-19 vaccine. CDR3 amino acids: CASSGLAGMGETQYF. Here the CDR3 DNA reads TGTGCCAGCAGTGGACTAGCGGGAATGGGAGAGACCCAGTACTTC.